One T cell receptor beta chain is described in this entry. The libraries were made with immunoSEQ v3. TCRdb keeps only in-frame clones here, not all; method: immunoSEQ multiplex PCR. The sample holds nearly 60,000 clones; around 67% are singletons and the top ten take 1.5% to 2%. With 4 bases clipped from V and 5 bases from J, the junction kept 4 bases outside the gene matches. There are 13 residues in the CDR3. Germline loops: CDR1 SGHTA, CDR2 FQGNSA. This specimen belongs to a study of TIL therapy for anti-PD-1-resistant metastatic lung cancer. Study as a whole: Tumors had a median PD-L1 proportion score of approximately 6.4%.

This sample's time point: pre-treatment sample, taken before nivolumab and TIL therapy. The TCR originated in a person aged 30 to 80 with non-small cell lung cancer. This chain connects TRBV7-2 to TRBJ2-5; 7 positions agree with TRBD1. The sample was blood, taken at baseline. CDR3 sequence: CASSSGQRETQYF. The CDR3, as DNA: TGTGCCAGCAGCTCGGGACAGCGGGAGACCCAGTACTTC.